The 31 T cell receptor beta chains below all came from one sample that was sequenced in a study of blood T cell repertoires in COVID-19. Using immunoSEQ multiplex PCR, the repertoire was profiled, and TCRdb retains in-frame clones only, with some absent. Of 100,000 to 150,000 clones detected, roughly nine tenths appear once; the ten largest clones hold approximately 5%. Sequenced: peripheral blood. All receptors come from a man aged 55 to 70 with COVID-19, enrolled during active disease.

This clone was seen once. At one boundary the junction diverges from the germline segment, which might be a read error. The V and J genes are TRBV14 and TRBJ2-1, with 8 positions matching TRBD2. The length of the CDR3 is 17 residues. Germline CDR1 reads SGHDN; CDR2 reads FVKESK. The CDR3 here is CASSQARGSGDYSEQFF. In nucleotides, the CDR3 is TGTGCCAGCAGCCAAGCTAGAGGTAGCGGGGATTACAGTGAGCAGTTCTTC.

J is TRBJ2-4 and V is TRBV29-1; 14 bases map to TRBD2. V gave up 4 bases and J gave up 1 base; unmatched junction bases: 6. The CDR3 totals 17 residues. Germline V gives CDR1 SQVTM, CDR2 ANQGSEA. In DNA form, the CDR3 reads TGCAGCGTTGGGACTAGCGGGAGGTCGGGGGCCAAAAACATTCAGTACTTC. Its translation: CSVGTSGRSGAKNIQYF.

The chain has TRBV25-1 and TRBJ2-2, with D hard to call. Trimming pared 3 bases from V and 2 bases from J, leaving 7 bases between. Per germline, CDR1 MGHDK and CDR2 SYGVNS. There are 14 residues in the CDR3. The chain's CDR3 is CASSEGPNTGELFF. The CDR3 DNA follows: TGTGCCAGCAGTGAGGGCCCAAACACCGGGGAGCTGTTTTTT.

This clone was seen a single time. The chain uses TRBV29-1 and TRBJ2-7; TRBD1 matches 10 bases. Germline V lookup: CDR1 SQVTM, CDR2 ANQGSEA. Trimming removed 3 bases from V and 2 bases from J; junction bases left unmatched: 4. The CDR3 has 14 amino acids. CDR3 region: CSVEGTGAAYEQYF. The CDR3 bases are TGCAGCGTTGAGGGGACAGGGGCCGCCTACGAGCAGTACTTC.

The rearrangement links TRBV9 to TRBJ2-2, with D possibly TRBD2 on 7 matching bases. The CDR3 loop spans 16 amino acids. V was clipped by 0 bases and J by 4 bases, with 13 bases between them. Germline V CDR1 and CDR2: SGDLS, YYNGEE. CDR3 protein: CASSVDHREGTGELFF. The CDR3 DNA follows: TGTGCCAGCAGCGTAGACCACAGGGAGGGCACCGGGGAGCTGTTTTTT.

This rearrangement joins TRBV5-1 to TRBJ2-2; 11 positions agree with TRBD1. V trimming: 3 bases; J trimming: 3 bases; junction bases outside the gene matches: 4. The germline V gene has CDR1 SGHRS and CDR2 YFSETQ. The CDR3 sequence is 16 residues long. CDR3 nucleotides: TGCGCCAGCAGCTGGACAGGGGGCCGGGACACCGGGGAGCTGTTTTTT. It codes for CASSWTGGRDTGELFF.

The rearrangement links TRBV27 to TRBJ1-4, with 7 bases matching TRBD1. V trimming: 5 bases; J trimming: 8 bases; junction bases outside the gene matches: 14. Germline assignment: CDR1 MNHEY and CDR2 SMNVEV (reference sequence). There are 16 residues in the CDR3. The CDR3 is CASSPLQTGRGEKLFF. The CDR3 coding sequence is TGTGCCAGCAGTCCCTTACAGACAGGGAGAGGCGAAAAACTGTTTTTT.

The chain couples TRBV20-1 to TRBJ1-2; D ambiguous. This CDR3 has 10 amino acids. Per germline, CDR1 DFQATT and CDR2 SNEGSKA (reference sequence). V lost 5 bases, J lost 8 bases, and 9 bases lay in between. In nucleotides, the CDR3 is TGCAGTGCTGAGCAAGAAGGCTACACCTTC. Protein sequence: CSAEQEGYTF.

This chain joins TRBV6-4 and TRBJ1-2; 12 nucleotides line up with TRBD1. Germline V gene data show CDR1 as MRHNA and CDR2 as SNTAGT. The CDR3 is made up of 15 amino acids. The trim removed 4 bases at V and 4 bases at J, leaving 4 bases unmatched. This chain's CDR3 is CASSAGTGGAYGYTF. The CDR3 coding sequence is TGTGCCAGCAGTGCCGGGACAGGGGGCGCCTATGGCTACACCTTC.

V is TRBV29-1 and J is TRBJ1-2; possibly TRBD1 for D (5 bases). Trimming shortened V by 3 bases and J by 4 bases, and 9 bases separated the two germline ends. This CDR3 is built from 12 residues. The germline CDR1 and CDR2 sequences are SQVTM and ANQGSEA. The DNA of the CDR3 is TGCAGCGTTGATACGGACACCTATGGCTACACCTTC. This codes for CSVDTDTYGYTF. The variable domain in full, with the rest retrieved from reference TRBV29-1 and TRBJ1-2, is SAVISQKPSRDICQRGTSLTIQCQVDSQVTMMFWYRQQPGQSLTLIATANQGSEATYESGFVIDKFPISRPNLTFSTLTVSNMSPEDSSIYLCSVDTDTYGYTFGSGTRLTVV.

The V call is TRBV18, the J call TRBJ2-1; 8 nucleotides agree with TRBD2. The CDR3 has 16 residues. With 2 bases clipped from V and 0 bases from J, the junction kept 3 bases outside the gene matches. Germline V gene sequence: CDR1 KGHSH, CDR2 LQKENI. This chain's CDR3 is CASSPAGGFSYNEQFF. CDR3 nucleotides: TGTGCCAGCTCACCAGCGGGAGGTTTCTCCTACAATGAGCAGTTCTTC.

The gene calls are TRBV13 and TRBJ2-1; D call uncertain. With 6 bases removed from V and 12 bases from J, the gap between germline ends came to 15 bases. The germline gives CDR1 PRHDT, CDR2 FYEKMQ (reference sequence). CDR3 length: 12 residues. CDR3 residues: CASSSARLAQFF. CDR3 bases: TGTGCCAGCAGTTCCGCCCGGTTAGCGCAGTTCTTC.

This clone came up a few times. The chain carries TRBV7-8 and TRBJ2-7; 7 positions agree with TRBD1. The junction had 8 bases not matched to a gene; V was cut back by 5 bases and J by 4 bases. The CDR3 consists of 14 residues. Germline V gene data show CDR1 as SGHVS and CDR2 as FQNEAQ. CDR3 residues: CASSRGTEKYEQYF. CDR3 in DNA: TGTGCCAGCAGCCGAGGGACAGAGAAATACGAGCAGTACTTC.

V is TRBV4-3 and J is TRBJ1-1; D gene uncertain. Trimming removed 0 bases at V and 2 bases at J, with 10 bases between. The CDR3 spans 15 residues. Germline CDR1 reads LGHNA; CDR2 reads YSLEER. DNA for the CDR3: TGCGCCAGCAGCCAAGATCGAGGGTTTAACACTGAAGCTTTCTTT. Amino acid sequence: CASSQDRGFNTEAFF.

The chain carries TRBV19 and TRBJ2-1; no clear D gene. This CDR3 contains 15 residues. Between the trimmed V and J ends, which lost 3 bases and 0 bases, there was a span of 9 bases. In germline, CDR1 is LNHDA, CDR2 SQIVND (reference sequence). CDR3 protein: CASSIRGSSYNEQFF. CDR3 sequence (DNA): TGTGCCAGTAGTATCCGCGGTAGCTCCTACAATGAGCAGTTCTTC.

This chain joins TRBV11-3 and TRBJ2-2; 11 positions match TRBD2. J lost 2 bases, V lost 4 bases, and 9 bases had no gene match. CDR1 and CDR2 from the germline V gene are SGHNT and YENEEA. This CDR3 contains 18 residues. This CDR3 reads CASSSRGSGRANTGELFF. The CDR3, as DNA: TGTGCCAGCAGCTCCCGGGGTAGCGGGAGGGCCAACACCGGGGAGCTGTTTTTT.

The gene calls are TRBV29-1 and TRBJ2-7; 7 bases align to TRBD2. The CDR3 loop spans 12 amino acids. V lost 7 bases and J lost 6; bases outside the gene matches: 9. CDR1 SQVTM and CDR2 ANQGSEA come from the germline V gene. The CDR3 DNA follows: TGCAGCGGACTAGCTTTGACGGGCGAGCAGTACTTC. It yields the protein CSGLALTGEQYF.

The rearrangement links TRBV5-4 to TRBJ2-7, with no clear D. V was cut by 4 bases and J by 0 bases, with 5 bases left in between. This CDR3 region has 12 residues. Germline V CDR1 and CDR2: SGHNT, YYREEE (reference sequence). DNA of the CDR3: TGTGCCAGCAGCCTGAGCTCCTACGAGCAGTACTTC. This gives the protein CASSLSSYEQYF.

The rearrangement uses TRBV28 and TRBJ2-3; TRBD1 aligns across 12 bases. V trimming: 8 bases; J trimming: 0 bases; junction bases outside the gene matches: 21. Germline V gene sequence: CDR1 MDHEN, CDR2 SYDVKM. CDR3 length: 21 amino acids. DNA of the CDR3: TGTGCCAGCGGAGTTCCCTCCGGCGGGACAGGGGGCGTAGCGAGCACAGATACGCAGTATTTT. As protein: CASGVPSGGTGGVASTDTQYF.

Only one count was recorded for this clone. The chain carries TRBV9 and TRBJ2-1; 9 bases are shared with TRBD1. V lost 0 bases, J lost 9 bases, and 13 bases stayed unmatched. CDR3 length equals 17 residues. Per germline, CDR1 SGDLS and CDR2 YYNGEE. The CDR3 DNA sequence: TGTGCCAGCAGCGTAGCCAGGGGACAGGGAAGGACGGTTGAGCAGTTCTTC. Translated, it gives CASSVARGQGRTVEQFF.

The genes are TRBV6-1 and TRBJ1-1; the match to TRBD1 covers 7 bases. The CDR3 loop spans 16 amino acids. Per the germline V gene, CDR1 is MNHNS and CDR2 is SASEGT. V lost 2 bases to trimming and J lost 0 bases; unmatched junction nucleotides: 6. The CDR3 region has the DNA TGTGCCAGCAGTGAATGGACAGGAGGCTTGAACACTGAAGCTTTCTTT. The encoded protein is CASSEWTGGLNTEAFF.

The chain recombines TRBV19 with TRBJ2-1, with D tentatively TRBD2 (6 bases). The CDR3 is 14 amino acids. Trimming took off 4 bases at V and 5 bases at J, with 12 bases between the two ends. Germline assignment: CDR1 LNHDA and CDR2 SQIVND (reference sequence). The CDR3 DNA follows: TGTGCCAGTAGTAGGGGACTTCAAGACAATGAGCAGTTCTTC. Amino acid sequence: CASSRGLQDNEQFF. Complete variable domain (other parts from reference TRBV19 and TRBJ2-1): DGGITQSPKYLFRKEGQNVTLSCEQNLNHDAMYWYRQDPGQGLRLIYYSQIVNDFQKGDIAEGYSVSREKKESFPLTVTSAQKNPTAFYLCASSRGLQDNEQFFGPGTRLTVL.

The count of this clone is one. The DNA is left out, because the CDR3 cannot be placed on it with certainty; the CDR3 is given as TCRdb lists it. The chain has TRBV3-1 (or the pseudogene TRBV3-2) and TRBJ1-2. Termini included, the CDR3 measures 13 amino acids. Germline-derived CDR1 and CDR2 are LGHDT and YNNKEL (reference sequence). The CDR3 here is CATAARDNYGYTF.

V and J are TRBV5-1 and TRBJ1-4; 10 bases fit TRBD1. J lost 5 bases, V lost 1 base, and 5 bases had no gene match. This CDR3 spans 16 amino acids. From germline, CDR1 is SGHRS and CDR2 YFSETQ. The CDR3: CASSLPGQGSNEKLFF. DNA for the CDR3: TGCGCCAGCAGCTTGCCGGGACAGGGGTCAAATGAAAAACTGTTTTTT.

This chain connects TRBV5-5 to TRBJ2-1, with 8 bases that match TRBD2. The trim removed 4 bases at V and 8 bases at J, leaving 11 bases unmatched. CDR3 size: 15 residues. CDR1 and CDR2 from the germline V gene are SGHKS and YYEKEE (reference sequence). CDR3 in DNA: TGTGCCAGCAGCCCACCCTCAAGGACTAGCCATGAGCAGTTCTTC. As protein: CASSPPSRTSHEQFF.

The genes are TRBV19 and TRBJ2-5, with D unresolved. V lost 5 bases and J 2 bases, leaving 9 bases between the germline ends. Germline CDR1 reads LNHDA; CDR2 reads SQIVND (reference sequence). The CDR3 totals 13 residues. In nucleotides, the CDR3 is TGTGCCAGTAGTCTCACATCTCAAGAGACCCAGTACTTC. It translates to CASSLTSQETQYF.

The table lists this clone with a count of one. This chain uses TRBV24-1 with TRBJ2-1, with unresolved D. Germline V gene lookup returns CDR1 KGHDR and CDR2 SFDVKD. The germline V and J ends were trimmed by 3 bases and 9 bases, with 11 bases remaining between them. The CDR3 covers 13 residues. The CDR3 loop reads CATSDPRSTEQFF. The CDR3 region has the DNA TGTGCCACCAGTGATCCGCGGAGCACTGAGCAGTTCTTC.

The V and J genes are TRBV11-3 and TRBJ2-2; 8 positions match TRBD1. Germline-derived CDR1 and CDR2 are SGHNT and YENEEA. Losses at the gene ends were 5 bases for V and 2 bases for J; bases not matched to a gene: 7. This CDR3 spans 16 amino acids. CDR3 sequence (DNA): TGTGCCAGCAGCCCCTGGACAGGGAGTAACACCGGGGAGCTGTTTTTT. Translated: CASSPWTGSNTGELFF.

The chain carries TRBV7-9 and TRBJ2-7, with 8 bases lining up with TRBD2. V lost 0 bases, J lost 0 bases, and 7 bases stayed unmatched. Germline V gene lookup returns CDR1 SEHNR and CDR2 FQNEAQ (reference sequence). CDR3 length: 17 residues. The CDR3 loop reads CASSLARGDGSSYEQYF. CDR3 DNA sequence: TGTGCCAGCAGCTTAGCGCGGGGGGACGGCAGCTCCTACGAGCAGTACTTC.

CDR3 nucleotides: TGCAGTGCTAGTGTTCCACTAGCGGGGTTTGACGAGCAGTACTTC. Translated, it gives CSASVPLAGFDEQYF. This sequence joins TRBV20-1 and TRBJ2-7; 10 bases are shared with TRBD2. This CDR3 contains 15 residues. The J segment lost 5 bases and the V segment lost 3 bases, leaving 10 bases of the junction unmatched. Germline V lookup: CDR1 DFQATT, CDR2 SNEGSKA (reference sequence).

V usage is TRBV6-5 and J usage is TRBJ1-1, with D perhaps matching TRBD1 (6 bases). Germline CDR1 and CDR2: MNHEY and SVGAGI. This CDR3 has 13 residues. Trimming left V 6 bases short and J 3 bases short, with 11 bases between. CDR3 sequence reads: CASSGQPDTEAFF. In DNA, the CDR3 is TGTGCCAGCAGCGGACAGCCGGACACTGAAGCTTTCTTT.